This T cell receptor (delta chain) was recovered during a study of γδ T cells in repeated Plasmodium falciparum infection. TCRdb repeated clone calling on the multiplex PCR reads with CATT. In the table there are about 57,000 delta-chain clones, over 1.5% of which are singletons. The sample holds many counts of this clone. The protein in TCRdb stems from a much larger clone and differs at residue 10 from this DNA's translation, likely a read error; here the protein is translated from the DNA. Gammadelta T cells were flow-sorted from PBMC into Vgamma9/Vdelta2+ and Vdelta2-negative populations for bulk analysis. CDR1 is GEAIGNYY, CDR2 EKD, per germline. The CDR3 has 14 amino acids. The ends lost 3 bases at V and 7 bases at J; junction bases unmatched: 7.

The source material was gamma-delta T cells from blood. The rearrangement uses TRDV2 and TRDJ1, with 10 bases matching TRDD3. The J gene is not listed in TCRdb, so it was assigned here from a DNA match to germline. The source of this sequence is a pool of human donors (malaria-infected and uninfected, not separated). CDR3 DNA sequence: TGTGCCTGTGACGAACTGGGGGATTCGGGTAAACTCATCTTT. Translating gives CACDELGDSGKLIF.